This T cell receptor (beta chain) was retrieved from a study of shared clonotypes between healthy human individuals. Per germline, CDR1 SNHLY and CDR2 FYNNEI. The CDR3 has 13 residues. V was cut by 6 bases and J by 7 bases, with 13 bases left in between. Some clones are missing from TCRdb's copy, which holds only in-frame ones; the method was immunoSEQ multiplex PCR. The sample consists of approximately 2,300,000 clones, under 95% of them appearing once. Study-level results: Blood alone was sampled, and tissue repertoires likely differ.

Concerning this clone: What it binds is not known.

The chain is built from TRBV2 and TRBJ2-1, with D possibly being TRBD2 (5 bases). The sample was naive CD4+ T cells from PBMCs. The subset denotes: CD45RA+ positively selected. The TCR was taken from a man younger than 35 in good health. Some clones in this sample may be carry-over from other donors' samples. DNA of the CDR3: TGTGCCAGCAGCCTGGACTCCCAAAATGAGCAGTTCTTC. Amino acid sequence: CASSLDSQNEQFF.